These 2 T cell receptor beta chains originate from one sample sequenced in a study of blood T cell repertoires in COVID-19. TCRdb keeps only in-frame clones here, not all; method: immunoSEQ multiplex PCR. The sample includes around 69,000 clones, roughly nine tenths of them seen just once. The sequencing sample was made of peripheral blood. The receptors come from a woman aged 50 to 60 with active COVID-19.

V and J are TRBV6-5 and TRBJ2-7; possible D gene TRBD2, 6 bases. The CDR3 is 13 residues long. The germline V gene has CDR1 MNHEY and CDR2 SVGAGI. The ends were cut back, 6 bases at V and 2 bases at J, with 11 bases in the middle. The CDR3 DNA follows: TGTGCCAGCAGGGGGGGAAGGGCCTACGAGCAGTACTTC. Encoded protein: CASRGGRAYEQYF.

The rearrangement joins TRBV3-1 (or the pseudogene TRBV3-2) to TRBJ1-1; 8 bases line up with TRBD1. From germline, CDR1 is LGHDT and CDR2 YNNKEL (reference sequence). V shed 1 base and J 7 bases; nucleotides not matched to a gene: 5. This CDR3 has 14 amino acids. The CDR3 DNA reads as TGTGCCAGCAGCCAAGGTCCAGGGGGCGGTGAAGCTTTCTTT. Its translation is CASSQGPGGGEAFF.